The 23 T cell receptor beta chains below come from one sample, sequenced in a study of siplizumab effects on memory and regulatory T cells. No antigen is known for these receptors. Generated by immunoSEQ multiplex PCR, the TCRdb table keeps only in-frame clones and is missing some. This repertoire shows 6,500 to 7,500 clones, around 34% found once; its top ten account for around a sixth. Researchers cocultured the mixed lymphocyte reaction cells at 37°C for around 6 days. The sequenced sample was CFSE-low (dividing) CD8+ T cells sorted from an allogeneic mixed lymphocyte reaction. The source of these receptors is a human donor in good health; the cells came from an allogeneic mixed lymphocyte reaction.

The chain employs TRBV4-2 and TRBJ1-5; D uncertain. Germline CDR1 LGHNA, CDR2 YNFKEQ. Between the trimmed V and J ends, which lost 5 bases and 6 bases, there was a span of 20 bases. This CDR3 region has 16 residues. The CDR3 sequence: CASSEDLLGSGQPQHF. For the CDR3, the DNA is TGTGCCAGCAGCGAGGATTTACTGGGATCGGGTCAGCCCCAGCATTTT.

In this sample, this clone turned up a few times. The rearrangement uses TRBV9 and TRBJ2-7, with 8 bases fitting TRBD1. CDR1 is SGDLS and CDR2 is YYNGEE in the germline V gene. The ends lost 4 bases at V and 3 bases at J; junction bases unmatched: 6. CDR3 length equals 14 residues. This CDR3 is CASSQTGASYEQYF. The CDR3 DNA reads as TGTGCCAGCAGCCAGACAGGGGCTAGCTACGAGCAGTACTTC.

V is TRBV9 and J is TRBJ2-7; 9 bases are a match to TRBD2. Trimming removed 0 bases from V and 6 bases from J; junction bases left unmatched: 1. Germline V gene data show CDR1 as SGDLS and CDR2 as YYNGEE. This CDR3 is 13 amino acids long. CDR3 amino acids: CASSVGGRAEQYF. For the CDR3, the DNA is TGTGCCAGCAGCGTAGGCGGGAGGGCCGAGCAGTACTTC.

Note on this clone: Other DNA sequences in this specimen translate into the identical CDR3. The J gene is TRBJ2-6, the V gene TRBV29-1, with D hard to call. CDR1 SQVTM and CDR2 ANQGSEA come from the germline V gene. CDR3 size: 15 residues. Trimming left V 8 bases short and J 0 bases short, with 14 bases between. The CDR3 spells CSFWSESSGANVLTF. CDR3 in DNA: TGCAGCTTTTGGTCAGAAAGCTCTGGGGCCAACGTCCTGACTTTC.

The chain couples TRBV5-6 to TRBJ1-2; weak D call: TRBD1 (5 bases). The germline gives CDR1 SGHDT, CDR2 YYEEEE. V lost 2 bases, J lost 0 bases, and 20 bases lay in between. The CDR3 loop spans 18 amino acids. DNA for the CDR3: TGTGCCAGCAGCTTCCGGCAGGGTGTTTATTTGACTAACTATGGCTACACCTTC. It encodes CASSFRQGVYLTNYGYTF.

The chain is built from TRBV30 and TRBJ1-6; D is possibly TRBD1 (5 bases). CDR1 is GTSNPN, CDR2 SVGIG, per germline (reference sequence). Between the trimmed V and J ends, which lost 5 bases and 10 bases, there was a span of 15 bases. The CDR3 totals 13 residues. The CDR3 DNA sequence: TGTGCCTGGGGGGCGGACTGGGGATCACCCCTCCACTTT. Its translation is CAWGADWGSPLHF.

The V call is TRBV27, the J call TRBJ2-7; 11 positions match TRBD1. The V segment lost 6 bases and the J segment 4 bases; nucleotides outside the gene matches: 5. The CDR3 sequence is 14 residues long. Germline V lookup: CDR1 MNHEY, CDR2 SMNVEV (reference sequence). This CDR3 is CASSAGTGGYEQYF. CDR3 in DNA: TGTGCCAGCAGCGCCGGGACAGGGGGATACGAGCAGTACTTC.

By sample fraction, this clone is medium-sized. CDR3 residues: CASSFGRYYEQYF. DNA of the CDR3: TGTGCCAGCAGCTTCGGGCGGTACTACGAGCAGTACTTC. V usage is TRBV5-6 and J usage is TRBJ2-7; D unresolved. The CDR3 totals 13 residues. V was shortened by 2 bases and J by 3 bases, with 9 bases between the two germline ends. Germline V gene sequence: CDR1 SGHDT, CDR2 YYEEEE.

The rearrangement links TRBV13 to TRBJ2-7; D is unresolved. The germline V gene has CDR1 PRHDT and CDR2 FYEKMQ (reference sequence). Trimming left V 2 bases short and J 6 bases short, with 8 bases between. The CDR3 is made up of 12 amino acids. DNA of the CDR3: TGTGCCAGCAGCTTACGGTCGGCCGAGCAGTACTTC. Translation: CASSLRSAEQYF.

The chain combines TRBV5-4 with TRBJ2-3, with 12 nucleotides matching TRBD2. V gave up 4 bases and J gave up 0 bases; unmatched junction bases: 15. The germline V gene encodes CDR1 SGHNT and CDR2 YYREEE (reference sequence). The CDR3 is made up of 20 amino acids. CDR3 protein: CASSDEPGLAGPRSTDTQYF. CDR3 DNA sequence: TGTGCCAGCAGCGATGAACCGGGACTAGCGGGCCCGCGTAGCACAGATACGCAGTATTTT.

As concerns this clone: Given a far larger clone just one base away, this is likely a sequencing read error. The chain has TRBV4-2 and TRBJ2-7; 8 positions agree with TRBD1. The CDR3 runs to 16 residues. Germline CDR1 and CDR2: LGHNA and YNFKEQ. The ends lost 5 bases at V and 3 bases at J; junction bases unmatched: 12. The CDR3 DNA reads as TGTGCCAGCAGCGAAATCCAGACAGGGGCGAACTACGAGCAGTACTTC. Residues: CASSEIQTGANYEQYF.

There are a few counts of this clone. The chain links TRBV4-1 to TRBJ2-7; TRBD1 aligns across 7 bases. Trimming at V came to 4 bases and at J to 2 bases, leaving 8 bases not matched to a gene. In germline, CDR1 is MGHRA, CDR2 YSYEKL. This CDR3 region has 15 residues. CDR3 in DNA: TGCGCCAGCAGCCTTTCGGACAGGAGTCCCTACGAGCAGTACTTC. Its protein product is CASSLSDRSPYEQYF.

The J gene is TRBJ1-4, the V gene TRBV6-6; D possibly corresponds to TRBD1 (5 bases). V was cut by 2 bases and J by 6 bases, with 10 bases left in between. The CDR3 totals 14 residues. CDR1 and CDR2 (germline): MNHNY, SVGAGI (reference sequence). This CDR3 is CASSYGQGDEKLFF. The CDR3 DNA is TGTGCCAGCAGTTACGGTCAGGGTGATGAAAAACTGTTTTTT.

This clone came up a few times. This sequence joins TRBV27 and TRBJ2-1; D not resolved. The germline gives CDR1 MNHEY, CDR2 SMNVEV (reference sequence). V was cut by 2 bases and J by 4 bases, with 15 bases left in between. The CDR3 is 16 residues long. CDR3 amino acids: CASSLAIPIAYNEQFF. The CDR3 DNA reads as TGTGCCAGCAGTTTAGCTATTCCTATTGCATACAATGAGCAGTTCTTC.

V gene TRBV4-2 combines with J gene TRBJ2-7; D ambiguous. The CDR3 extends over 14 amino acids. Germline V gives CDR1 LGHNA, CDR2 YNFKEQ. Trimming left V 5 bases short and J 0 bases short, with 11 bases between. The CDR3: CASSLGGSSYEQYF. The DNA for the CDR3 is TGTGCCAGCAGCTTGGGTGGAAGCTCCTACGAGCAGTACTTC.

V usage is TRBV9 and J usage is TRBJ2-1; unclear D gene. Germline CDR1 and CDR2: SGDLS and YYNGEE. Trimming cost V 0 bases and J 7 bases, with 14 bases left between them. The CDR3 contains 15 residues. CDR3 DNA: TGTGCCAGCAGCGTAGGTCGTGGCAGAGGAAATGAGCAGTTCTTC. Protein: CASSVGRGRGNEQFF.

By share, this clone ranks as medium-sized. The chain is built from TRBV5-4 and TRBJ2-1; 9 nucleotides agree with TRBD2. Germline trimming cut 4 bases from V and 2 bases from J; bases unmatched to any gene: 7. Per the germline V gene, CDR1 is SGHNT and CDR2 is YYREEE (reference sequence). This CDR3 region has 16 residues. The chain's CDR3 is CASSNVAGAPYNEQFF. In DNA form, the CDR3 reads TGTGCCAGCAGCAACGTAGCGGGAGCCCCCTACAATGAGCAGTTCTTC.

This clone was counted a few times. The J gene is TRBJ2-1, the V gene TRBV28; D not resolved. The V gene lost 5 bases and the J gene lost 6 bases, with 2 bases spanning the gap. CDR1 is MDHEN and CDR2 is SYDVKM in the germline V gene. This CDR3 has 10 residues. CDR3 amino acids: CASSRNEQFF. The CDR3 nucleotides are TGTGCCAGCAGTCGCAATGAGCAGTTCTTC.

With respect to this clone: One end of the junction does not line up with germline, which may come from a read error. This chain joins TRBV5-4 and TRBJ1-5, with D perhaps TRBD1 (6 bases). The CDR3 is made up of 15 amino acids. The germline V gene has CDR1 SGHNT and CDR2 YYREEE (reference sequence). CDR3 sequence reads: CASSQVTGPTSPQHF. For the CDR3, the DNA is TGCGCCAGCAGCCAAGTTACAGGGCCGACAAGCCCCCAGCATTTT. The full variable domain, in which reference TRBV5-4 and TRBJ1-5 provide the parts outside the CDR3, is ETGVTQSPTHLIKTRGQQVTLRCSSQSGHNTVSWYQQALGQGPQFIFQYYREEENGRGNFPPRFSGLQFPNYSSELNVNALELDDSALYLCASSQVTGPTSPQHFGDGTRLSIL.

The genes are TRBV7-9 and TRBJ2-5; the match to TRBD2 covers 8 bases. Germline values: CDR1 SEHNR, CDR2 FQNEAQ (reference sequence). V lost 5 bases, J lost 3 bases, and 8 bases stayed unmatched. The CDR3 is 15 residues long. As DNA, the CDR3 is TGTGCCAGCAGCAAGTTTATAGCGGGAAAAGAGACCCAGTACTTC. Translating gives CASSKFIAGKETQYF.

In this sample, this clone turned up a few times. The chain recombines TRBV6-5 with TRBJ2-7; possible D gene TRBD1, 5 bases. V was pared by 3 bases and J by 2 bases, with 11 bases between. This CDR3 has 14 amino acids. Germline loops: CDR1 MNHEY, CDR2 SVGAGI. The CDR3 DNA follows: TGTGCCAGCAGTTATACGGCAGGGACCTACGAGCAGTACTTC. It yields the protein CASSYTAGTYEQYF.

The table lists this clone with a few counts. This chain uses TRBV21-1 with TRBJ2-7; the DNA was not used to check the table's D call, TRBD1. TRBV21-1 is tagged as a pseudogene. The CDR3 loop spans 18 amino acids. CDR3 bases: TGTGCCAAGACGAACCGGGACAGGGGAAGAAAGGACCCCTACGAGCAGTACTTC. As protein: CAKTNRDRGRKDPYEQYF.

The V call is TRBV27, the J call TRBJ2-2, with D uncertain. The germline V gene has CDR1 MNHEY and CDR2 SMNVEV (reference sequence). The V and J ends lost 3 bases and 5 bases respectively, with 7 bases between them. The CDR3 spans 13 residues. CDR3 DNA sequence: TGTGCCAGCAGTTTGCTTAGAACCGGGGAGCTGTTTTTT. Translation gives CASSLLRTGELFF.